This paragraph reports one T cell receptor beta chain. In the original processing: Amplifying reference gene primers gave estimates of nucleated cell counts. Assay used: immunoSEQ multiplex PCR; TCRdb lists only in-frame clones, some missing. The DNA gave D and trimming, while V, J and clone size come from that table. This sample yields roughly 260,000 clones, of which roughly 82% are seen a single time; 4.9% belongs to the top ten. The record originates from a study of blood T cell repertoires in COVID-19. Looking at the study overall: Sample material is recorded as cDNA or gDNA derived from T cells, B-cell-depleted T cells, or PBMCs.

The CDR3 consists of 16 residues. Germline CDR1 is LGHNA and CDR2 is YNFKEQ. Trimming at V came to 0 bases and at J to 5 bases, leaving 5 bases not matched to a gene. The TCR comes from a woman of 80 years or more with active or convalescent COVID-19. The chain combines TRBV4-2 with TRBJ2-7; 12 nucleotides agree with TRBD2. Sequencing was performed on peripheral blood. The CDR3 loop reads CASSQDPGLAGNEQYF. In DNA form, the CDR3 reads TGTGCCAGCAGCCAAGATCCCGGACTAGCGGGAAACGAGCAGTACTTC.